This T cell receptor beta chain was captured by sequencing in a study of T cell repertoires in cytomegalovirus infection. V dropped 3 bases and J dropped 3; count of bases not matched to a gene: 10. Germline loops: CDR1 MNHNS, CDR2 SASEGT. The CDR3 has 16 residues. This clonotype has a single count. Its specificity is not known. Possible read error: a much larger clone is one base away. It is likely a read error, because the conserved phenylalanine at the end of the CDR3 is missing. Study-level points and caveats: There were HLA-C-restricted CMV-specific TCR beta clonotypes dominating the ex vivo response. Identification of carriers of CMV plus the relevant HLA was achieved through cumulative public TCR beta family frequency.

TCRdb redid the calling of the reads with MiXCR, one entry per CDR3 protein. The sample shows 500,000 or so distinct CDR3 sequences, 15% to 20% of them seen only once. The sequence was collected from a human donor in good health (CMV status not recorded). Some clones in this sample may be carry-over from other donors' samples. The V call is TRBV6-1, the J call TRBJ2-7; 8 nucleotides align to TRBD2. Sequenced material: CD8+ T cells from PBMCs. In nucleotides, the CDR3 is TGTGCCAGCAGTGACGTTGGTAGCGGGACGTTCTACGAGCAGTACTTA. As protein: CASSDVGSGTFYEQYL.